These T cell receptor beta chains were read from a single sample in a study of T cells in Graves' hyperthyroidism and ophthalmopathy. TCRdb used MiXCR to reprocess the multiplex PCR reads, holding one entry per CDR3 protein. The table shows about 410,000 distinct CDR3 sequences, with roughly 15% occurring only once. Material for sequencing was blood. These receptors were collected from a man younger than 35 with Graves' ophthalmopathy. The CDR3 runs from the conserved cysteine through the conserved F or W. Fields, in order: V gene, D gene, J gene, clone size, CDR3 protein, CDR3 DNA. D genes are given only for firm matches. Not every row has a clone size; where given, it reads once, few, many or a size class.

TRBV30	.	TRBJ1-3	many	CAWNALPVPGNTIYF	TGTGCCTGGAATGCGTTGCCGGTGCCTGGAAACACCATATATTTT
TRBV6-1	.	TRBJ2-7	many	CASSGEPGSYEQYF	TGTGCCAGCAGTGGGGAGCCAGGGTCCTACGAGCAGTACTTC
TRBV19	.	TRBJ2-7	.	CASSIGGHVYEQYF	TGTGCCAGTAGCATAGGGGGTCATGTCTACGAGCAGTACTTC
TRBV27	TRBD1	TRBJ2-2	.	CASSRYRGQAPGELFF	TGTGCCAGCAGTCGCTACCGGGGACAGGCCCCCGGGGAGCTGTTTTTT
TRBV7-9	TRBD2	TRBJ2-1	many	CATIGASGSKWEQFF	TGTGCCACCATAGGGGCTAGCGGGAGTAAATGGGAGCAGTTCTTC
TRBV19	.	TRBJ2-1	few	CASSFLGSYNEQFF	TGTGCCAGTAGTTTCCTTGGCTCCTACAATGAGCAGTTCTTC
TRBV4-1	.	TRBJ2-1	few	CASSQDRNEQFF	TGCGCCAGCAGCCAAGATAGAAATGAGCAGTTCTTC
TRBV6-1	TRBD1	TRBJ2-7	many	CASMRTGTYEQYF	TGTGCCAGCATGAGGACAGGGACCTACGAGCAGTACTTC
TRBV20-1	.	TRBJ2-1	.	CSAGSPSYNEQFF	TGCAGTGCCGGGAGTCCCTCCTACAATGAGCAGTTCTTC
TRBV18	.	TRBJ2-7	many	CASSSFQGRYEQYF	TGTGCCAGCTCATCCTTCCAGGGGCGTTACGAGCAGTACTTC
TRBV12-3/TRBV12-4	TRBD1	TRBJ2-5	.	CASSSTGERETQYF	TGTGCCAGCAGTTCGACAGGGGAGAGGGAGACCCAGTACTTC
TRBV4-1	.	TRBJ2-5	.	CASSQVQDLAKETQYF	TGTGCCAGCAGCCAAGTTCAGGACTTAGCCAAGGAGACCCAGTACTTC
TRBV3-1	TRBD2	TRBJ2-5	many	CASSQGLAGAETQYF	TGTGCCAGCAGCCAAGGACTAGCCGGAGCGGAGACCCAGTACTTC
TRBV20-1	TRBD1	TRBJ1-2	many	CSARILDRDHYGYTF	TGCAGTGCTAGGATACTTGACAGGGACCACTATGGCTACACCTTC
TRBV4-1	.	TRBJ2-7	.	CASSQDRDGKFYEQYF	TGCGCCAGCAGCCAAGATAGGGACGGGAAATTTTACGAGCAGTACTTC
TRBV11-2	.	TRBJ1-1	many	CASSLGYSNTEAFF	TGTGCCAGCAGCTTAGGGTATAGTAACACTGAAGCTTTCTTT
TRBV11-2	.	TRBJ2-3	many	CASSGLGGEITDTQYF	TGTGCCAGCAGCGGGTTAGGCGGGGAGATCACAGATACGCAGTATTTT
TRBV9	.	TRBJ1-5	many	CASSVETGPNQPQHF	TGTGCCAGCAGCGTAGAGACCGGGCCCAATCAGCCCCAGCATTTT
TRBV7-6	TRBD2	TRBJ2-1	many	CASSMTSGGNNEQFF	TGTGCCAGCAGCATGACTAGCGGGGGGAACAATGAGCAGTTCTTC
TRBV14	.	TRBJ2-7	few	CASSLIPNYEQYF	TGTGCCAGCAGCCTAATCCCCAACTACGAGCAGTACTTC
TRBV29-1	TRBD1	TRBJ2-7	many	CSVERQGPPYEQYF	TGCAGCGTTGAGCGACAGGGGCCACCCTACGAGCAGTACTTC
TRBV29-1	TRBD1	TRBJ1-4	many	CSAGQGIREKLFF	TGCAGCGCCGGACAGGGGATCCGTGAAAAACTGTTTTTT
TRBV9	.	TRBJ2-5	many	CASSGAGNQETQYF	TGTGCCAGCAGCGGAGCAGGGAACCAAGAGACCCAGTACTTC
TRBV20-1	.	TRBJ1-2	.	CSRGGGTEGYTF	TGCAGTCGGGGGGGGGGGACGGAAGGCTACACCTTC
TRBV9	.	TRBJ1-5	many	CASSERGVQPQHF	TGTGCCAGCAGCGAGAGGGGTGTTCAGCCCCAGCATTTT
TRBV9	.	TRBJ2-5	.	CASSQTSSGQETQYF	TGTGCCAGCAGCCAAACTAGTTCGGGCCAAGAGACCCAGTACTTC
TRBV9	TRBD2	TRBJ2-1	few	CASSARTSGRSYNEQFF	TGTGCCAGCAGCGCTCGGACTAGCGGGAGATCCTACAATGAGCAGTTCTTC
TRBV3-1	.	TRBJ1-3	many	CASSQNTLSGNTIYF	TGTGCCAGCAGCCAAAATACACTCTCTGGAAACACCATATATTTT
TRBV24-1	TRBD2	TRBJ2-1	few	CAAGKRGGNEQFF	TGTGCCGCCGGCAAGCGGGGGGGCAATGAGCAGTTCTTC
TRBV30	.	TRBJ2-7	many	CAWSRDLAYEQYF	TGTGCCTGGTCTAGGGACTTGGCTTACGAGCAGTACTTC
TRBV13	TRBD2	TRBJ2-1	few	CASSFIPSGYNEQFF	TGTGCCAGCAGCTTTATACCTAGCGGTTACAATGAGCAGTTCTTC
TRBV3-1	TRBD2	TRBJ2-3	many	CASSQYGGSTDTQYF	TGTGCCAGCAGCCAATACGGGGGGAGCACAGATACGCAGTATTTT
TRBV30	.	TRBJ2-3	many	CAWCRGLSDTQYF	TGTGCCTGGTGTAGGGGACTTTCAGATACGCAGTATTTT
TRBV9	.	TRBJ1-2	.	CASSAVPDGVGYTF	TGTGCCAGCAGCGCGGTACCGGACGGTGTCGGCTACACCTTC
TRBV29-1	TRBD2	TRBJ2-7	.	CSVAGTSGEQYF	TGCAGCGTAGCCGGGACTAGCGGAGAGCAGTACTTC
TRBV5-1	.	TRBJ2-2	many	CASSWGPDGNTGELFF	TGCGCCAGCAGCTGGGGGCCGGACGGGAACACCGGGGAGCTGTTTTTT
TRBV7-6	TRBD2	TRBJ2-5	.	CASSPLAGEGETEYF	TGTGCCAGCAGCCCCCTGGCGGGGGAGGGAGAGACCGAGTACTTC
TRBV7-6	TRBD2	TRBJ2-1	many	CASSSRGSSYNEQFF	TGTGCCAGCAGCTCGCGGGGGAGCTCCTACAATGAGCAGTTCTTC
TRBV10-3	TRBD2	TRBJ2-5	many	CAISEWVAGGQETQYF	TGTGCCATCAGTGAGTGGGTAGCGGGAGGCCAAGAGACCCAGTACTTC
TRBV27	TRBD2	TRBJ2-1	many	CASSFSSSGTHNEQFF	TGTGCCAGCAGTTTCTCCTCTAGCGGGACTCACAATGAGCAGTTCTTC
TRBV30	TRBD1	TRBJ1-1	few	CAWSRGQGNTEAFF	TGTGCCTGGAGCCGAGGACAGGGTAACACTGAAGCTTTCTTT